A selection of T cell receptor beta chains follows, all from one sample in a study of tumor and adjacent non-tumor tissue in lung cancer. TCRdb re-called the multiplex PCR reads with MiXCR, one entry per CDR3 protein. Counted here are more than 85,000 distinct CDR3 sequences, about 65% occurring once; the ten biggest clones make up about 20%. The sample was distant non-tumor lung tissue. Receptor source: a man aged 55 to 70 with non-small cell lung cancer. The CDR3 runs from the conserved cysteine through the conserved F or W. The D gene is left open where the match is weak. Some rows mark clone size as missing; the rest say once, few, many or name a class of expanded clone.

>TRBD2|NA|TRBJ2-1|TRBV5-5
CASSLVSTSGGSYNEQSF
TGTGCCAGCAGCTTAGTCTCGACTAGCGGGGGTTCCTACAATGAGCAATCCTTC
>NA|NA|TRBJ2-7|TRBV4-2
CARSQVQDPYEQYF
TGTGCCAGGAGCCAAGTTCAAGACCCCTACGAGCAGTACTTC
>NA|NA|TRBJ1-2|TRBV4-1
CDSSQGQTDYDYTF
TGCGACAGCAGCCAAGGGCAGACAGACTATGACTACACCTTC
>NA|many|TRBJ2-3|TRBV28
CATTDLTDTQYF
TGTGCCACTACGGACCTCACAGATACGCAGTATTTT
>NA|NA|TRBJ1-4|TRBV4-1
CDSSQALQGGGKLFF
TGCGATAGCAGCCAAGCGCTTCAGGGAGGTGGAAAACTGTTTTTT
>NA|many|TRBJ2-5|TRBV6-5
CASSPGPDQETQYF
TGTGCCAGCAGTCCGGGGCCAGACCAAGAGACCCAGTACTTC
>NA|NA|TRBJ1-6|TRBV7-9
CASSLDRVDNSPLHF
TGTGCCAGCAGCTTAGATCGGGTTGATAATTCACCCCTCCACTTT
>NA|many|TRBJ1-5|TRBV6-1
CASTERWDQPQHF
TGTGCCAGCACAGAGAGGTGGGATCAGCCCCAGCATTTT
>TRBD2|NA|TRBJ2-7|TRBV4-3
CASSAGLADHEQYF
TGCGCCAGCAGCGCGGGACTAGCGGACCACGAGCAGTACTTC
>TRBD1|NA|TRBJ1-5|TRBV29-1
CRVRQGGQPQHF
TGCAGGGTTCGACAGGGCGGTCAGCCCCAGCATTTT
>NA|NA|TRBJ2-2|TRBV12-3/TRBV12-4
CAGGRDTNTWELFF
TGTGCCGGCGGAAGGGACACGAACACCTGGGAGCTGTTTTTT
>TRBD2|many|TRBJ2-1|TRBV13
CASSPSRLAEIFYNEQFF
TGTGCCAGCAGCCCCTCCCGGCTAGCGGAGATTTTCTACAATGAGCAGTTCTTC
>NA|NA|TRBJ2-3|TRBV4-2
CASSQDIALGSDTQYF
TGTGCCAGCAGCCAAGATATTGCCCTTGGCTCTGATACGCAGTATTTT
>NA|NA|TRBJ2-4|TRBV4-2
CANSQAQASGSLAKNIQYF
TGTGCCAACAGTCAAGCGCAGGCTAGTGGATCGTTAGCCAAAAACATTCAGTACTTC
>NA|many|TRBJ1-1|TRBV12-3/TRBV12-4
CASSLSGRLNTEAFF
TGTGCCAGCAGTTTATCGGGACGGCTGAACACTGAAGCTTTCTTT
>NA|once|TRBJ2-3|TRBV6-5
CASSYDGVRVNMQYF
TGTGCCAGCAGTTACGACGGGGTGCGGGTGAATATGCAGTATTTT
>NA|NA|TRBJ2-1|TRBV12-3/TRBV12-4
CASSSVVDEQLF
TGTGCCAGCAGTTCAGTGGTAGATGAGCAGCTCTTC
>NA|NA|TRBJ2-5|TRBV7-3
CASSPGFHQTGRQETQYF
TGTGCCAGCAGCCCAGGTTTCCACCAGACAGGGAGGCAGGAGACCCAGTACTTC